This T cell receptor (beta chain) was sequenced during a study of molecular identifiers for immune sequencing clone quantification. Listed TCR primers and previously described methods were used for bulk TCR libraries. TCRdb re-analysed the PCR reads in MiXCR, keeping a single row per CDR3 protein. The sample has approximately 630,000 distinct CDR3 sequences, about 25% seen once. This clonotype was detected many times. This TCR was recovered from a human donor in good health. Some libraries in this study had Jurkat cell RNA spiked in. Material for sequencing was naive CD8+ T cells from blood, with Jurkat cell RNA spiked in. Subset defined: FACS-sorted CD8+CD4-CCR7+CD45RA+ naive T cells.

The CDR3 DNA reads TGTGCCAGCAGCCCCTTCGCGCACGAGCAGTACTTC. Protein product: CASSPFAHEQYF. The V call is TRBV11-2, the J call TRBJ2-7, with D uncertain. CDR3 size: 12 residues. Germline V gene data show CDR1 as SGHAT and CDR2 as FQNNGV. V was shortened by 5 bases and J by 5 bases, with 10 bases between the two germline ends.